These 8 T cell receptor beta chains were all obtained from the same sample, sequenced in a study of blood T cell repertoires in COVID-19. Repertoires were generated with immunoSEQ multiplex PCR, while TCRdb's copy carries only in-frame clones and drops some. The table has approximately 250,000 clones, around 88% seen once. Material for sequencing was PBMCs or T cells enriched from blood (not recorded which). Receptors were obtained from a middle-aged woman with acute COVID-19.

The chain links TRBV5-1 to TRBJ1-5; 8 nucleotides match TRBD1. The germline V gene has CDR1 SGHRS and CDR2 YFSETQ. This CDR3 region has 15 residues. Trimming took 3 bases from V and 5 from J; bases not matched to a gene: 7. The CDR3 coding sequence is TGCGCCAGCAGCTCATTCGACAGGGGAGATCAGCCCCAGCATTTT. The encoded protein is CASSSFDRGDQPQHF.

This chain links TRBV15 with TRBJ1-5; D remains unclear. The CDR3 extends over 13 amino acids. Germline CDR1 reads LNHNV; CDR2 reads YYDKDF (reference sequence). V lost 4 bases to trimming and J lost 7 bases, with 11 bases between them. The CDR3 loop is CATSNGVGQPQHF. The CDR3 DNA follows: TGTGCCACCAGCAACGGGGTTGGACAGCCCCAGCATTTT.

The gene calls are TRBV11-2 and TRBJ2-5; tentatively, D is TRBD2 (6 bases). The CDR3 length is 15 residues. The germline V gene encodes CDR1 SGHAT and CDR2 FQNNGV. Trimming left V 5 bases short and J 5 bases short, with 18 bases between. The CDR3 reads CASSPGTGVGETQYF. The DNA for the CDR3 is TGTGCCAGCAGCCCCGGTACGGGAGTAGGGGAGACCCAGTACTTC.

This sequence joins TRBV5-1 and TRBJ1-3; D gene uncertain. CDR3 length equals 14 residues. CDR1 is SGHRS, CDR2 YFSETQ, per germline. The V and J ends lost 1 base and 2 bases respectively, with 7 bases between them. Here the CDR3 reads CASSLRGAGNTIYF. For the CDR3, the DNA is TGCGCCAGCAGCTTGCGAGGCGCTGGAAACACCATATATTTT. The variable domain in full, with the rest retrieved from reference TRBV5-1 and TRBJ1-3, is KAGVTQTPRYLIKTRGQQVTLSCSPISGHRSVSWYQQTPGQGLQFLFEYFSETQRNKGNFPGRFSGRQFSNSRSEMNVSTLELGDSALYLCASSLRGAGNTIYFGEGSWLTVV.

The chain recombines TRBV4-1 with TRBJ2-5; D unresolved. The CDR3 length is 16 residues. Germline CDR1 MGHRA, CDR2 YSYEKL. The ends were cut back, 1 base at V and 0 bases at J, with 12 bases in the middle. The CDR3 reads CASSQGTAPNQETQYF. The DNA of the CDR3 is TGCGCCAGCAGCCAAGGCACAGCCCCGAACCAAGAGACCCAGTACTTC.

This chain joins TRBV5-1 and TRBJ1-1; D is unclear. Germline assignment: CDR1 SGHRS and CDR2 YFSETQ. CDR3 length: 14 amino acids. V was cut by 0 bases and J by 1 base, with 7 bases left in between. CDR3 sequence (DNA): TGCGCCAGCAGCTTGGAACAGTGGAACACTGAAGCTTTCTTT. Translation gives CASSLEQWNTEAFF.

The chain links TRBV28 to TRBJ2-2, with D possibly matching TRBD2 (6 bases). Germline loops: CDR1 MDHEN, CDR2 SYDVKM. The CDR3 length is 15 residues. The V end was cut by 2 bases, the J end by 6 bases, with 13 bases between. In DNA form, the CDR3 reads TGTGCCAGCAGTTTACGGTGGGAGGTTGCCGGGGAGCTGTTTTTT. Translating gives CASSLRWEVAGELFF. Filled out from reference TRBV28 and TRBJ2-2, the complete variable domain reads DVKVTQSSRYLVKRTGEKVFLECVQDMDHENMFWYRQDPGLGLRLIYFSYDVKMKEKGDIPEGYSVSREKKERFSLILESASTNQTSMYLCASSLRWEVAGELFFGEGSRLTVL.

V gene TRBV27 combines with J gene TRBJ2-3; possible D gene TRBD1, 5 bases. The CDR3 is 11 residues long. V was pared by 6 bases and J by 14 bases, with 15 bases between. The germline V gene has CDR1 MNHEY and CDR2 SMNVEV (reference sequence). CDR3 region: CASRRTRVTYF. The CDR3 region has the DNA TGTGCCAGCAGACGGACCAGGGTTACGTATTTT.